One and the same sample provided the 13 T cell receptor beta chains below, sequenced in a study of T-cell reconstitution after alpha-beta-depleted transplantation in children. The TCRbeta library incorporated unique molecular identifiers. TCRdb reprocessed the PCR reads via MiXCR and lists one record per CDR3 protein. The table shows about 190,000 distinct CDR3 sequences, with more than 6.5% occurring only once. The sequencing here drew on PBMCs from the stem cell graft donor, taken from the stem cell graft. These receptors all stem from a human donor who donated a stem cell graft to a child with Wiskott-Aldrich syndrome.

This sequence joins TRBV2 and TRBJ2-1, with 8 bases fitting TRBD2. J lost 2 bases, V lost 2 bases, and 8 bases had no gene match. This CDR3 is 17 amino acids long. Germline values: CDR1 SNHLY, CDR2 FYNNEI. The CDR3 DNA follows: TGTGCCAGCAGTGAAACCCCACTAGCGGAAACCTACAATGAGCAGTTCTTC. It specifies CASSETPLAETYNEQFF.

The chain employs TRBV5-6 and TRBJ1-1; no clear D. The CDR3 spans 13 residues. CDR1 is SGHDT, CDR2 YYEEEE, per germline. V lost 2 bases, J lost 1 base, and 6 bases lay in between. CDR3 sequence: CASSLPRNTEAFF. The CDR3 DNA sequence: TGTGCCAGCAGCTTACCCCGGAACACTGAAGCTTTCTTT. Full variable domain (rest looked up from reference TRBV5-6 and TRBJ1-1): DAGVTQSPTHLIKTRGQQVTLRCSPKSGHDTVSWYQQALGQGPQFIFQYYEEEERQRGNFPDRFSGHQFPNYSSELNVNALLLGDSALYLCASSLPRNTEAFFGQGTRLTVV.

This clonotype has just a few counts. The genes are TRBV5-1 and TRBJ2-1, with 7 bases fitting TRBD1. Germline lookup yields CDR1 SGHRS and CDR2 YFSETQ. J was trimmed by 4 bases and V by 0 bases; bases with no gene match: 7. This CDR3 has 16 residues. The CDR3 is CASSLVGRDSYNEQFF. As DNA, the CDR3 is TGCGCCAGCAGCTTGGTGGGTCGGGACAGTTACAATGAGCAGTTCTTC.

This clonotype came up a few times. This rearrangement joins TRBV5-1 to TRBJ2-2; D is unclear. This CDR3 has 16 amino acids. V dropped 3 bases and J dropped 0 bases, with 12 bases sitting between them. The germline V gene encodes CDR1 SGHRS and CDR2 YFSETQ. The CDR3 DNA reads as TGCGCCAGCAGCTATGCAGTCCCGGCGAACACCGGGGAGCTGTTTTTT. Its translation is CASSYAVPANTGELFF.

The chain carries TRBV3-1 and TRBJ2-7, with TRBD2 identical over 12 bases. The length of the CDR3 is 14 residues. J was trimmed by 2 bases and V by 9 bases; bases with no gene match: 5. Germline lookup yields CDR1 LGHDT and CDR2 YNNKEL (reference sequence). CDR3 DNA: TGTGCCAGGAAACTAGCGGGAGGACCCTACGAGCAGTACTTC. This translates into CARKLAGGPYEQYF.

This clonotype was recorded at least ten times. This chain uses TRBV12-3 or TRBV12-4 with TRBJ1-2, with D unresolved. Trimming cost V 3 bases and J 4 bases, with 9 bases left between them. This CDR3 has 13 residues. CDR3 sequence reads: CASSLQPFYGYTF. In DNA, the CDR3 is TGTGCCAGCAGTTTGCAGCCGTTCTATGGCTACACCTTC.

This clonotype is a singleton in its sample. Its ends do not fully match the called genes, so a read error is possible. The chain recombines TRBV12-3 or TRBV12-4 with TRBJ2-2, with 7 nucleotides matching TRBD1. There are 15 residues in the CDR3. DNA for the CDR3: TGTACCAGCAATGGTCCCGAGGGGGCTTCCGGGGAGCTGTTTTTT. Amino acid sequence: CTSNGPEGASGELFF.

This clonotype has a count of ten or more. The V call is TRBV20-1, the J call TRBJ2-1, with a weak D call TRBD2 (6 bases). V lost 8 bases to trimming and J lost 4 bases, with 15 bases between them. The CDR3 loop spans 13 amino acids. CDR1 DFQATT and CDR2 SNEGSKA come from the germline V gene (reference sequence). CDR3 region: CSPGGWGYNEQFF. CDR3 in DNA: TGCAGTCCCGGAGGGTGGGGGTACAATGAGCAGTTCTTC.

V usage is TRBV7-8 and J usage is TRBJ2-2, with 9 bases matching TRBD1. V lost 6 bases to trimming and J lost 0 bases; unmatched junction nucleotides: 8. Germline CDR1 is SGHVS and CDR2 is FQNEAQ. The CDR3 spans 17 residues. CDR3 sequence: CASRIEGTGTNTGELFF. CDR3 bases: TGTGCCAGCAGAATAGAGGGGACAGGGACGAACACCGGGGAGCTGTTTTTT.

In this sample, this clonotype turned up many times. The chain is built from TRBV5-1 and TRBJ1-2; possible D gene TRBD1, 5 bases. CDR3 length: 12 residues. Trimming removed 2 bases at V and 6 bases at J, with 8 bases between. Germline assignment: CDR1 SGHRS and CDR2 YFSETQ. CDR3 in DNA: TGCGCCAGCAGCTTCAGCAGGGATGGCTACACCTTC. This codes for CASSFSRDGYTF.

The chain employs TRBV7-7 and TRBJ2-3; TRBD1 aligns across 12 bases. CDR3 length equals 16 residues. The ends lost 5 bases at V and 5 bases at J; junction bases unmatched: 8. Germline CDR1 and CDR2: SSHAT and FNYEAQ (reference sequence). Written as DNA, the CDR3 is TGTGCCAGCAGCCCAAGCTGGGACAGGGGGCAAGATACGCAGTATTTT. Residues: CASSPSWDRGQDTQYF.

This clonotype was picked up a small number of times. The V and J genes are TRBV12-3 or TRBV12-4 and TRBJ1-1; no firm D call. CDR3 size: 12 residues. V gave up 4 bases and J gave up 8 bases, with 11 bases separating them. CDR3 sequence: CASSYQAPEAFF. The DNA of the CDR3 is TGTGCCAGCAGTTACCAGGCACCCGAAGCTTTCTTT.

This clonotype appeared many times. The chain uses TRBV12-3 or TRBV12-4 and TRBJ2-1, with TRBD2 identical over 11 bases. The CDR3 has 17 amino acids. The junction had 11 bases not matched to a gene; V was cut back by 6 bases and J by 4 bases. CDR3 protein: CASSDPIAGGPYNEQFF. CDR3 in DNA: TGTGCCAGCAGCGATCCCATAGCGGGAGGGCCGTACAATGAGCAGTTCTTC.